This record concerns one TCR beta chain sequence. Trimming took off 7 bases at V and 3 bases at J, with 13 bases between the two ends. Germline assignment: CDR1 MNHNS and CDR2 SASEGT. The length of the CDR3 is 14 residues. These data originate in a study of shared T cell receptors in the human thymus. Sequenced by immunoSEQ multiplex PCR; TCRdb stores in-frame clones only, minus some. The sample gives 720,000 or so clones, 80% to 90% of which show up once; about 0.011% is in the top ten. These data also formed part of another study, on human thymus T cells. That study reports: The authors found apparently biased V and J gene usage in thymic and blood repertoires. Reports from related research described highly overlapping thymic repertoires among unrelated individuals.

The sequence derives from a girl under three years old with a congenital heart defect. The genes are TRBV6-1 and TRBJ1-5; D perhaps matches TRBD1 (6 bases). The specimen sequenced was thymocytes. In DNA, the CDR3 is TGTGCCAGCAATGAGCAGGGGAACAATCAGCCCCAGCATTTT. Amino acid sequence: CASNEQGNNQPQHF.